The rows below give T cell receptor beta chains drawn from one sample of a study of cytomegalovirus exposure and HLA in healthy donors. Libraries were prepared by immunoSEQ multiplex PCR; TCRdb keeps only in-frame clonotypes and omits some of them. The sample has around 150,000 clones; over 65% are singletons. Material for sequencing was PBMCs. These receptor sequences come from a man aged 40-49 years in good health and CMV-seropositive. Both conserved end residues are trimmed from each CDR3. The order of the fields is V gene, CDR3 protein.

V gene: TRBV14; CDR3 protein: ASSQDHSWETQY
V gene: TRBV19; CDR3 protein: ASRWGGSSYNEQF
V gene: TRBV6-5; CDR3 protein: ASSFTDSLNYGYT
V gene: TRBV4-2; CDR3 protein: ASSQESRNTEAF
V gene: TRBV12-5; CDR3 protein: ASGLGFGTDNTEAF
V gene: TRBV7-3; CDR3 protein: ASSPPTGVGAEEQF
V gene: TRBV10-1; CDR3 protein: ASTGGSGTGPTYSNQPQH
V gene: TRBV10-3; CDR3 protein: AISEARRPEQPQH
V gene: TRBV5-6; CDR3 protein: ASSLDSGQPQH
V gene: TRBV6-6; CDR3 protein: ASSYQLSGRGSEQY
V gene: TRBV6-5; CDR3 protein: ASSTGLAEAF
V gene: TRBV6-6; CDR3 protein: ASSYLGQEWEKLF
V gene: TRBV2; CDR3 protein: ASRTTSGGAGGELF
V gene: TRBV19; CDR3 protein: ASSMGQGENIQY
V gene: TRBV4-3; CDR3 protein: ASRRGTSGNEQF
V gene: TRBV11-3; CDR3 protein: ASSPWTGPNTGELF
V gene: TRBV10-2; CDR3 protein: ASSGPTGAISYEQY
V gene: TRBV9; CDR3 protein: ASSAGGQGANEQF
V gene: TRBV4-3; CDR3 protein: ASSQDKHTNQPQH
V gene: TRBV19; CDR3 protein: ASKWQSQTNQPQH
V gene: TRBV2; CDR3 protein: ASSEARGQGGTEAF
V gene: TRBV7-3; CDR3 protein: ASSALAGTGELF
V gene: TRBV9; CDR3 protein: ASSGGQNTGELF
V gene: TRBV6-1; CDR3 protein: ASPWGTGVYGYT
V gene: TRBV4-2; CDR3 protein: ASSPRGASSGNTIY
V gene: TRBV10-3; CDR3 protein: AISGPWNTEAF
V gene: TRBV18; CDR3 protein: ASSPSRVSYNSPLH
V gene: TRBV2; CDR3 protein: ASLAALGEQF